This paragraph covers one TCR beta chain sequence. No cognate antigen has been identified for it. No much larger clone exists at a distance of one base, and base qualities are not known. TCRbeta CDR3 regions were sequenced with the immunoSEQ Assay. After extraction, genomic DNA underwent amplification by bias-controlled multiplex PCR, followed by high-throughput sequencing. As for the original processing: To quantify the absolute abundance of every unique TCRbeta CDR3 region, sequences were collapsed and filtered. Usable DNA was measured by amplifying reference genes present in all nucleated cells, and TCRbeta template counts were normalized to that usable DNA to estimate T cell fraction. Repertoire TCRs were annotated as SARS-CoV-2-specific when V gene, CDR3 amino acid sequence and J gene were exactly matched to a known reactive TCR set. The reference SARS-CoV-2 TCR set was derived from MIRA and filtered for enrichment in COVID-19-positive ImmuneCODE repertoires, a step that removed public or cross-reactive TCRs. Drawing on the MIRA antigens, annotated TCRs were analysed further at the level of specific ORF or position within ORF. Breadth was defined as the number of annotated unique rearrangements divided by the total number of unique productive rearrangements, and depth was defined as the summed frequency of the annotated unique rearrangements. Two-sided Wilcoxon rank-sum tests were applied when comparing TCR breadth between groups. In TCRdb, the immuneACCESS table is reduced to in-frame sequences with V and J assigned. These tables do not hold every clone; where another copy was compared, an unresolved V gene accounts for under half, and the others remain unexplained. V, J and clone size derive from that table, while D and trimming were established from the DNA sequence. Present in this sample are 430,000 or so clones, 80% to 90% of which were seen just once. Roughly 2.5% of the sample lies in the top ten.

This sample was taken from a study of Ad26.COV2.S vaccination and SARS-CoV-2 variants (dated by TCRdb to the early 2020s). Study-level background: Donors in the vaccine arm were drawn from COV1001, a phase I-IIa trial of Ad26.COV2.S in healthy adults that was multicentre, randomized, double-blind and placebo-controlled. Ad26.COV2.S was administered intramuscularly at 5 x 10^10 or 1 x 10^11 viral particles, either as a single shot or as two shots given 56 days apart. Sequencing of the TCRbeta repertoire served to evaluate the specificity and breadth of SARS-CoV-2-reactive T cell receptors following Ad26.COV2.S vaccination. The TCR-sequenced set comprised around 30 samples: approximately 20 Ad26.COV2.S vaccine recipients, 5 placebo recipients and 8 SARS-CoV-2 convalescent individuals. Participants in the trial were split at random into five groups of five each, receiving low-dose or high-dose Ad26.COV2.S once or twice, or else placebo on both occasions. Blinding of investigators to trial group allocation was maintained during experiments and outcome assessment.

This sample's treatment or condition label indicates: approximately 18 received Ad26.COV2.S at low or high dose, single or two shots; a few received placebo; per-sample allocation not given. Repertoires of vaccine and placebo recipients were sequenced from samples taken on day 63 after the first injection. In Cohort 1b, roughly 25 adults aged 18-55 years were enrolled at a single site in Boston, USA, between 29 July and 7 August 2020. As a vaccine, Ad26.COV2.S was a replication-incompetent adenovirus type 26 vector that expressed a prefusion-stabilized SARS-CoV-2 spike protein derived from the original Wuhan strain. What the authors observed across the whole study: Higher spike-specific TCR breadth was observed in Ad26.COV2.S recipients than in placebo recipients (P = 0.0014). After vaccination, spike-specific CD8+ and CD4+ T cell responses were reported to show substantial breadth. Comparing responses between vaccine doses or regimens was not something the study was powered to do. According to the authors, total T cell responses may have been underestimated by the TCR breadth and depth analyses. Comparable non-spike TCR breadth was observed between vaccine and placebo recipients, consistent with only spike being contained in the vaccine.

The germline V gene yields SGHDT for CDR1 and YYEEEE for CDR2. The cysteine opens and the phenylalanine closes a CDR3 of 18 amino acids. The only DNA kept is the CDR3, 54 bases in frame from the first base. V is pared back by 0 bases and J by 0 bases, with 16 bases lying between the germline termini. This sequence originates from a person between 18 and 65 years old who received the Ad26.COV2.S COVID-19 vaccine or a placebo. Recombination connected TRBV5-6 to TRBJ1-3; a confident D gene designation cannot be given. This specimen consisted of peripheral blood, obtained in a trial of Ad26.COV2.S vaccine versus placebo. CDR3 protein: CASSLGTGVWNSGNTIYF. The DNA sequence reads TGTGCCAGCAGCTTGGGGACCGGGGTCTGGAACTCTGGAAACACCATATATTTT.